These 25 T cell receptor beta chains were sequenced from one sample in a study of shared clonotypes between healthy human individuals (TCRdb year 2020). Receptor amplification or capture employed the immunoSEQ multiplex PCR assay. TCRdb limited this immuneACCESS table to in-frame rearrangements with V and J called. A share of clones is missing; checked studies link under half to unresolved V genes, and the rest is unexplained. This sample lists 650,000 to 800,000 clones; 55% to 80% were detected once. The ten largest clones represent approximately 1.7% of the sample. The sample consisted of memory CD4+ T cells sorted from blood. Taken with the paper, the label for cell subset or site translates to: CD45RA-negative fraction. These receptors were taken from a woman aged 25 to 39 in good health.

This clone occurred once. The chain recombines TRBV7-2 with TRBJ2-5; D is perhaps TRBD1 or TRBD2 (6 bases each). Germline CDR1 is SGHTA and CDR2 is FQGNSA. The V gene lost 3 bases and the J gene lost 5 bases, with 13 bases spanning the gap. CDR3 length: 14 amino acids. The CDR3 sequence: CASSFTGAKETQYF. The CDR3 DNA reads TGTGCCAGCAGCTTTACGGGGGCGAAGGAGACCCAGTACTTC.

This clone was seen a single time. The chain couples TRBV11-2 to TRBJ2-2; D is possibly TRBD1 (5 bases). This CDR3 is 14 amino acids long. Deletions cut 3 bases from V and 6 bases from J, with 11 bases between. In germline, CDR1 is SGHAT, CDR2 FQNNGV. The CDR3 loop is CASSLGSGSGELFF. The DNA for the CDR3 is TGTGCCAGCAGCTTGGGGTCAGGGTCCGGGGAGCTGTTTTTT. Combining the CDR3 with reference TRBV11-2 and TRBJ2-2 gives the whole variable domain EAGVAQSPRYKIIEKRQSVAFWCNPISGHATLYWYQQILGQGPKLLIQFQNNGVVDDSQLPKDRFSAERLKGVDSTLKIQPAKLEDSAVYLCASSLGSGSGELFFGEGSRLTVL.

This chain joins TRBV7-2 and TRBJ2-1; 11 positions match TRBD2. This CDR3 comprises 17 residues. Per the germline V gene, CDR1 is SGHTA and CDR2 is FQGNSA. V gave up 1 base and J gave up 8 bases; unmatched junction bases: 10. As DNA, the CDR3 is TGTGCCAGCAGCTTAGTTGAACTAGCGGGAGTTGGCGATGAGCAGTTCTTC. It codes for CASSLVELAGVGDEQFF.

The chain combines TRBV12-5 with TRBJ1-5; maybe TRBD1 (5 bases). Trimming left V 6 bases short and J 2 bases short, with 17 bases between. Germline CDR1 reads LGHNT; CDR2 reads FRNRAP. CDR3 length: 16 residues. CDR3 amino acids: CASGRRQYFGNQPQHF. In nucleotides, the CDR3 is TGTGCTAGTGGACGTCGACAGTATTTCGGCAATCAGCCCCAGCATTTT.

This chain uses TRBV7-8 with TRBJ2-3; 9 bases line up with TRBD1. The V gene end was trimmed by 2 bases and the J gene end by 1 base; junction bases not matched to a gene: 7. The CDR3 loop spans 17 amino acids. Germline V gene sequence: CDR1 SGHVS, CDR2 FQNEAQ. The CDR3 sequence: CASSLWGGDRGTDTQYF. CDR3 nucleotides: TGTGCCAGCAGCTTATGGGGCGGGGACAGGGGCACAGATACGCAGTATTTT.

The rearrangement joins TRBV19 to TRBJ1-5; 8 positions match TRBD1. Germline values: CDR1 LNHDA, CDR2 SQIVND (reference sequence). This CDR3 has 14 residues. V shed 4 bases and J 9 bases; nucleotides not matched to a gene: 8. The CDR3 is CASSRTGFRRPQHF. The CDR3 DNA is TGTGCCAGTAGTAGGACAGGGTTCCGTAGGCCCCAGCATTTT.

The chain employs TRBV18 and TRBJ2-5, with 9 positions matching TRBD2. This CDR3 contains 16 residues. Germline loops: CDR1 KGHSH, CDR2 LQKENI. V shed 6 bases, J shed 0 bases, and the junction held 8 bases outside the gene matches. The CDR3 spells CASSQLGTSNQETQYF. The CDR3 nucleotides read TGTGCCAGCTCCCAATTAGGGACTAGCAACCAAGAGACCCAGTACTTC.

For the CDR3, the DNA is TGCGCCAGCAGCCAAATTGGGAAGGGGAACAATGAGCAGTTCTTC. Its translation is CASSQIGKGNNEQFF. The chain combines TRBV4-1 with TRBJ2-1, with TRBD1 as a possible D gene (5 bases). Germline lookup yields CDR1 MGHRA and CDR2 YSYEKL. V was pared by 2 bases and J by 5 bases, with 13 bases between. The CDR3 length is 15 residues.

This rearrangement joins TRBV30 to TRBJ2-5; unclear D gene. CDR3 size: 12 residues. From germline, CDR1 is GTSNPN and CDR2 SVGIG (reference sequence). V lost 2 bases to trimming and J lost 5 bases, with 9 bases between them. The CDR3 DNA reads TGTGCCTGGAGTAACAGTCCTGAGACCCAGTACTTC. The encoded protein is CAWSNSPETQYF. Drawing the rest from reference TRBV30 and TRBJ2-5, the complete variable domain is SQTIHQWPATLVQPVGSPLSLECTVEGTSNPNLYWYRQAAGRGLQLLFYSVGIGQISSEVPQNLSASRPQDRQFILSSKKLLLSDSGFYLCAWSNSPETQYFGPGTRLLVL.

This chain joins TRBV11-2 and TRBJ2-5; perhaps TRBD1 as D (7 bases). V lost 2 bases and J 5 bases, leaving 15 bases between the germline ends. Germline-derived CDR1 and CDR2 are SGHAT and FQNNGV. CDR3 length: 15 residues. Here the CDR3 DNA reads TGTGCCAGCAGCTTATGGGCCAGGGGGAGGGAGACCCAGTACTTC. It specifies CASSLWARGRETQYF.

This clone was seen once. The V gene is TRBV9, the J gene TRBJ2-2; TRBD2 matches 7 bases. Trimming removed 2 bases from V and 5 bases from J; junction bases left unmatched: 9. The CDR3 consists of 16 residues. CDR1 SGDLS and CDR2 YYNGEE come from the germline V gene. The CDR3 DNA is TGTGCCAGCAGCGTCGATGGAGCGGGAACGACCGGGGAGCTGTTTTTT. Encoded protein: CASSVDGAGTTGELFF.

The V call is TRBV6-6, the J call TRBJ1-1; D is possibly TRBD1 (6 bases). V was pared by 10 bases and J by 5 bases, with 20 bases between. The CDR3 contains 14 residues. Germline CDR1 and CDR2: MNHNY and SVGAGI (reference sequence). CDR3 sequence: CATSLSRGRTEAFF. The CDR3 coding sequence is TGTGCCACCTCCCTATCCAGGGGACGGACTGAAGCTTTCTTT.

This clone has a single count. V usage is TRBV7-9 and J usage is TRBJ1-1; tentative D call: TRBD1 (6 bases). This CDR3 is built from 14 residues. Between the trimmed V and J ends, which lost 3 bases and 3 bases, there was a span of 11 bases. CDR1 and CDR2 from the germline V gene are SEHNR and FQNEAQ (reference sequence). CDR3 nucleotide sequence: TGTGCCAGCAGCTTGAGGCAGGGGTACACTGAAGCTTTCTTT. Translating gives CASSLRQGYTEAFF.

The chain employs TRBV11-1 and TRBJ2-7; tentative D call: TRBD2 (6 bases). The CDR3 spans 14 residues. The ends were cut back, 2 bases at V and 4 bases at J, with 12 bases in the middle. CDR1 is SGHAT and CDR2 is FQDESV in the germline V gene (reference sequence). The CDR3 loop reads CASSLIDREYEQYF. DNA for the CDR3: TGTGCCAGCAGCTTAATAGACCGGGAGTACGAGCAGTACTTC.

V gene TRBV6-1 combines with J gene TRBJ2-5; TRBD1 is a possible D gene (6 bases). This CDR3 comprises 13 residues. V was trimmed by 4 bases and J by 1 base, leaving 7 bases between them. Germline assignment: CDR1 MNHNS and CDR2 SASEGT. CDR3 coding DNA: TGTGCCAGCAGTGCGACAGGCCAAGAGACCCAGTACTTC. Protein: CASSATGQETQYF.

The chain uses TRBV27 and TRBJ2-3; D unclear. Trimming took 6 bases from V and 1 from J, leaving 2 bases between them. CDR1 and CDR2 (germline): MNHEY, SMNVEV (reference sequence). The CDR3 has 11 amino acids. CDR3 DNA: TGTGCCAGCAGACGCACAGATACGCAGTATTTT. It translates to CASRRTDTQYF.

About this clone itself: This clone may be a read error of a much larger clone one base away. This sample includes further DNA sequences coding for the same CDR3. The chain is built from TRBV10-2 and TRBJ2-2; D not certain. There are 14 residues in the CDR3. Germline values: CDR1 WSHSY, CDR2 SAAADI. Between the trimmed V and J ends, which lost 0 bases and 2 bases, there was a span of 4 bases. The DNA of the CDR3 is TGCGCCAGCAGTGAGTCCAGCAACACCGGGGAGCTGTTTTTT. Protein sequence: CASSESSNTGELFF.

The chain has TRBV19 and TRBJ1-2, with TRBD1 matching 8 bases. This CDR3 is built from 14 residues. Germline assignment: CDR1 LNHDA and CDR2 SQIVND (reference sequence). V lost 3 bases and J lost 4; bases outside the gene matches: 4. CDR3 residues: CASSMSGGTYGYTF. The CDR3 coding sequence is TGTGCCAGTAGTATGTCAGGGGGCACCTATGGCTACACCTTC. Filled out from reference TRBV19 and TRBJ1-2, the complete variable domain reads DGGITQSPKYLFRKEGQNVTLSCEQNLNHDAMYWYRQDPGQGLRLIYYSQIVNDFQKGDIAEGYSVSREKKESFPLTVTSAQKNPTAFYLCASSMSGGTYGYTFGSGTRLTVV.

The chain carries TRBV5-1 and TRBJ1-1; 7 nucleotides agree with TRBD1. Losses at the gene ends were 5 bases for V and 4 bases for J; bases not matched to a gene: 8. CDR1 and CDR2 (germline): SGHRS, YFSETQ. This CDR3 is 14 amino acids long. The CDR3 loop is CASRTGDGSTEAFF. CDR3 coding DNA: TGCGCCAGCAGAACAGGGGATGGGAGCACTGAAGCTTTCTTT.

The rearrangement links TRBV2 to TRBJ2-7; no clear D gene. The CDR3 sequence is 11 residues long. Trimming shortened V by 9 bases and J by 5 bases, and 11 bases separated the two germline ends. Germline CDR1 is SNHLY and CDR2 is FYNNEI. CDR3 DNA sequence: TGTGCCAGGAGAGTGGGCCACGAGCAGTACTTC. Amino acids: CARRVGHEQYF.

The chain employs TRBV19 and TRBJ2-7; D assignment may be TRBD1 or TRBD2 (5 bases each). Per the germline V gene, CDR1 is LNHDA and CDR2 is SQIVND (reference sequence). CDR3 length: 14 amino acids. The V end was cut by 2 bases, the J end by 7 bases, with 15 bases between. CDR3 region: CASSIISGSGEQYF. CDR3 DNA sequence: TGTGCCAGTAGTATAATATCAGGGTCGGGGGAGCAGTACTTC.

This chain joins TRBV5-1 and TRBJ2-3; 7 bases fit TRBD2. The CDR3 runs 14 residues. The J segment lost 6 bases and the V segment lost 7 bases, leaving 11 bases of the junction unmatched. Germline V lookup: CDR1 SGHRS, CDR2 YFSETQ. CDR3 residues: CASSYGGRADTQYF. The CDR3, as DNA: TGCGCCAGCTCCTATGGGGGGAGGGCCGATACGCAGTATTTT.

Regarding this clone: A single base separates this from a much larger clone, so it may be a read error. Other DNA variants within this sample encode the same CDR3. The chain has TRBV6-5 and TRBJ2-6; no firm D call. The CDR3 is 14 amino acids. Between the trimmed V and J ends, which lost 5 bases and 0 bases, there was a span of 5 bases. CDR1 is MNHEY, CDR2 SVGAGI, per germline. The CDR3 DNA follows: TGTGCCAGCAGTGCAGGCTCTGGGGCCAACGTCCTGACTTTC. This sequence encodes CASSAGSGANVLTF.

In the case of this clone: Other DNA sequences within the sample encode an identical CDR3. The CDR3, as DNA: TGTGCCAGCTCACCTGGCCAGGGGGACGATCAGCCCCAGCATTTT. Translation: CASSPGQGDDQPQHF. The V and J genes are TRBV18 and TRBJ1-5; 7 bases map to TRBD1. The CDR3 runs 15 residues. Germline values: CDR1 KGHSH, CDR2 LQKENI. V was pared by 3 bases and J by 5 bases, with 7 bases of the junction left unmatched.

The table lists this clone with a few counts. This chain joins TRBV27 and TRBJ2-7, with D maybe TRBD1 (5 bases). Germline V CDR1 and CDR2: MNHEY, SMNVEV (reference sequence). The V gene lost 2 bases and the J gene lost 7 bases, with 24 bases spanning the gap. The CDR3 sequence is 17 residues long. CDR3 loop: CASSLLRDTGGRREQYF. CDR3 coding DNA: TGTGCCAGCAGTTTACTCCGAGATACAGGTGGAAGAAGGGAGCAGTACTTC.